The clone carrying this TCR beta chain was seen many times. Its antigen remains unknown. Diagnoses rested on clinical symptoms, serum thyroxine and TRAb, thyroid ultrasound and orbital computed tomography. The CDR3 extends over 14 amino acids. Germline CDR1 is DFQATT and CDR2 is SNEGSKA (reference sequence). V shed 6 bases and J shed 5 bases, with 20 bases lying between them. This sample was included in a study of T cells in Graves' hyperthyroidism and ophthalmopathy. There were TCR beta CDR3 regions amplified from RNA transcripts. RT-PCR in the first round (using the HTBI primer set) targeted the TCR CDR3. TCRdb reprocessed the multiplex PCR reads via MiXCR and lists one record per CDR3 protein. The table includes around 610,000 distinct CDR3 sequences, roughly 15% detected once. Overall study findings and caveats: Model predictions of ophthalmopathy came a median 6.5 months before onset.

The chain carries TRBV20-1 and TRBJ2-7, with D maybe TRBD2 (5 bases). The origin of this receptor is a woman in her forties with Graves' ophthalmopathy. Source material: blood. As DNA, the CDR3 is TGCAGTGCCTTAGACCGGGGAATGGGCGACGAGCAGTACTTC. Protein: CSALDRGMGDEQYF.